The 3 T cell receptor beta chains below come from one sample, sequenced in a study of CD8 T cells in Susac syndrome. RNA, at roughly 0.45 to 1 ug, was reverse transcribed with random hexamers. MiXCR was run by TCRdb on the immunoSEQ multiplex PCR reads, yielding one entry per CDR3 protein. The table includes about 150,000 distinct CDR3 sequences, roughly 96% detected once. Sequenced input: CD4+ T cells from PBMCs. Source of these receptors: a human donor with multiple sclerosis.

The chain carries TRBV29-1 and TRBJ1-1, with a tentative D call TRBD1 (5 bases). The germline V gene has CDR1 SQVTM and CDR2 ANQGSEA. The CDR3 has 12 amino acids. Trimming cost V 4 bases and J 9 bases, with 15 bases left between them. CDR3 in DNA: TGCAGCGTTGTATTTGGGACCTTTCAAGCTTTCTTT. It yields the protein CSVVFGTFQAFF.

A few counts support this clonotype. V usage is TRBV27 and J usage is TRBJ1-1; D remains ambiguous. The CDR3 extends over 13 amino acids. Germline V CDR1 and CDR2: MNHEY, SMNVEV (reference sequence). V was shortened by 3 bases and J by 3 bases, with 8 bases between the two germline ends. CDR3 sequence reads: CASSFLGYTEAFF. The CDR3 region has the DNA TGTGCCAGCAGTTTTCTCGGGTACACTGAAGCTTTCTTT.

V is TRBV20-1 and J is TRBJ1-2; 9 bases line up with TRBD1. CDR3 length: 15 residues. The germline gives CDR1 DFQATT, CDR2 SNEGSKA (reference sequence). V dropped 0 bases and J dropped 4; count of bases not matched to a gene: 6. As DNA, the CDR3 is TGCAGTGCTAGAGAGTTTGGGACAGGGCCCTATGGCTACACCTTC. It codes for CSAREFGTGPYGYTF.